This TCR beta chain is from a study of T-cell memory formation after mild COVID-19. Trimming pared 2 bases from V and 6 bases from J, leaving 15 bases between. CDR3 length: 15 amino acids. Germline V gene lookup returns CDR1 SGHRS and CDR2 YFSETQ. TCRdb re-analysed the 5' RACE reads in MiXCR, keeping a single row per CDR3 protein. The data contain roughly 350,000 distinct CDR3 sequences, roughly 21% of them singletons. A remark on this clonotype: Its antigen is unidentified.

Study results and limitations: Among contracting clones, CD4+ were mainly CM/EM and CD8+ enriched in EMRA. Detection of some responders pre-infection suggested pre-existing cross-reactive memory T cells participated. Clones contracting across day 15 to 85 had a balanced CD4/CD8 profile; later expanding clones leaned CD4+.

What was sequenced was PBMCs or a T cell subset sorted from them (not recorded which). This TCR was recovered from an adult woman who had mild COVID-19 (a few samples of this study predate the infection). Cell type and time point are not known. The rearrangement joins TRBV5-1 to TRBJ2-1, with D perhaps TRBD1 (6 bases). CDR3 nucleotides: TGCGCCAGCAGCTTACCAGGGGCCGGTATCAATGAGCAGTTCTTC. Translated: CASSLPGAGINEQFF. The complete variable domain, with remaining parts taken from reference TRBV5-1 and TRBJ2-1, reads KAGVTQTPRYLIKTRGQQVTLSCSPISGHRSVSWYQQTPGQGLQFLFEYFSETQRNKGNFPGRFSGRQFSNSRSEMNVSTLELGDSALYLCASSLPGAGINEQFFGPGTRLTVL.